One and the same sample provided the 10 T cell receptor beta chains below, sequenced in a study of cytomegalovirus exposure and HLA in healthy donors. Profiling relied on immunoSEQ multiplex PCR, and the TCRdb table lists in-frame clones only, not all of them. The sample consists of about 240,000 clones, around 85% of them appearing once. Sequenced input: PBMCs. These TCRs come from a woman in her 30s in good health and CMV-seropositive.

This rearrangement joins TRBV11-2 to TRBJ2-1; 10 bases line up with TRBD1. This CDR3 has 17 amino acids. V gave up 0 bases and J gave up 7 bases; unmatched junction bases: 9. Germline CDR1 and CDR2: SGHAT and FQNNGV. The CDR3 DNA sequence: TGTGCCAGCAGCTTAGATTGGTCGGACAGGGGGGGGAATGAGCAGTTCTTC. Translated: CASSLDWSDRGGNEQFF. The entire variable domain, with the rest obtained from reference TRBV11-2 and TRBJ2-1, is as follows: EAGVAQSPRYKIIEKRQSVAFWCNPISGHATLYWYQQILGQGPKLLIQFQNNGVVDDSQLPKDRFSAERLKGVDSTLKIQPAKLEDSAVYLCASSLDWSDRGGNEQFFGPGTRLTVL.

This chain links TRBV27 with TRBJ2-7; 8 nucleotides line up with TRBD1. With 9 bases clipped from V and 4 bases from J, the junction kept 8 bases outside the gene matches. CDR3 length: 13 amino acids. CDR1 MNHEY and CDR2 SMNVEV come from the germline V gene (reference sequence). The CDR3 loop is CARTGTGGYEQYF. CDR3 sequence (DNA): TGTGCCAGAACCGGTACAGGGGGGTACGAGCAGTACTTC.

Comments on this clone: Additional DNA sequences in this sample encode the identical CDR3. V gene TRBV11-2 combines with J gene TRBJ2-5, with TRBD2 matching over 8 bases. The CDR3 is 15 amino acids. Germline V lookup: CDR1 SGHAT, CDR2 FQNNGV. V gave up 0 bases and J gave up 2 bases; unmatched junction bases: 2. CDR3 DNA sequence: TGTGCCAGCAGCTTAGAGGGCGGGAGGCAAGAGACCCAGTACTTC. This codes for CASSLEGGRQETQYF.

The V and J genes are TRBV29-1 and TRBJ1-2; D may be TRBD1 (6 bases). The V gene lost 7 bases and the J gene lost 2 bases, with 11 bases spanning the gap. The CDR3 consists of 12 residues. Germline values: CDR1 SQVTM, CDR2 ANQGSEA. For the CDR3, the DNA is TGCAGCGCCCGGACAGAGAACTATGGCTACACCTTC. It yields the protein CSARTENYGYTF.

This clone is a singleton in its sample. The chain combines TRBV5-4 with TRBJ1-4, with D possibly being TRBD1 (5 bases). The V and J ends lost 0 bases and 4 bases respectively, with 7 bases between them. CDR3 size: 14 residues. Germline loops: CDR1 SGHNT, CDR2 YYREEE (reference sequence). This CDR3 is CASSLEGLNEKLFF. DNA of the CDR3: TGTGCCAGCAGCTTGGAGGGACTTAATGAAAAACTGTTTTTT.

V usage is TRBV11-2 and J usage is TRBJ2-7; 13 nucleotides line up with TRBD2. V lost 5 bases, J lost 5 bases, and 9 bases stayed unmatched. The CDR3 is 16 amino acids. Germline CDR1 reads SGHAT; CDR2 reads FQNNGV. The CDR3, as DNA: TGTGCCAGCAGCGCTACACAAGGGACTAGCGGGAACGAGCAGTACTTC. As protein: CASSATQGTSGNEQYF. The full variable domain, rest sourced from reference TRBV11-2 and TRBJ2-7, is EAGVAQSPRYKIIEKRQSVAFWCNPISGHATLYWYQQILGQGPKLLIQFQNNGVVDDSQLPKDRFSAERLKGVDSTLKIQPAKLEDSAVYLCASSATQGTSGNEQYFGPGTRLTVT.

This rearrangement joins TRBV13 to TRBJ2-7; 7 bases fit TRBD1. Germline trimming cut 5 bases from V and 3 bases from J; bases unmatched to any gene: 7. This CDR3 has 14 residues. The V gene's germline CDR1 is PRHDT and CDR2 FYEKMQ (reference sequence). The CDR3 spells CASSPRDSYYEQYF. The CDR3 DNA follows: TGTGCCAGCAGCCCCCGGGACAGCTACTACGAGCAGTACTTC.

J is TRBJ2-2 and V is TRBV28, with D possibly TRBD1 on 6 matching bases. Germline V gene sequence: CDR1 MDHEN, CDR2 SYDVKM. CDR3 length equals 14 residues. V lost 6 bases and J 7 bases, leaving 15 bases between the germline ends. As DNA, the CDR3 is TGTGCCAGCAGAAGAGGTGGGGGCATCGGGGAGCTGTTTTTT. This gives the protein CASRRGGGIGELFF.

The CDR3 DNA sequence: TGTGCCAGCAGGCCAAATCCAGGGGAAAATCAGCCCCAGCATTTT. This codes for CASRPNPGENQPQHF. The chain uses TRBV6-6 and TRBJ1-5, with D perhaps TRBD1 (6 bases). Between the trimmed V and J ends, which lost 6 bases and 4 bases, there was a span of 16 bases. Per the germline V gene, CDR1 is MNHNY and CDR2 is SVGAGI (reference sequence). This CDR3 is built from 15 residues.

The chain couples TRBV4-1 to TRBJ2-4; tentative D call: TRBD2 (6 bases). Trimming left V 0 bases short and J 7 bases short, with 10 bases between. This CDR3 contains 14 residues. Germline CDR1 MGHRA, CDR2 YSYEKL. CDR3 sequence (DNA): TGCGCCAGCAGCCAAGAGGAGGGGCGCAACATTCAGTACTTC. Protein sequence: CASSQEEGRNIQYF.